Sequencing of this T cell receptor (beta chain) was carried out in a study of T cells in Graves' hyperthyroidism and ophthalmopathy. This clonotype was seen only a few times. Antigen unknown. Germline-derived CDR1 and CDR2 are MNHNS and SASEGT. Trimming took off 8 bases at V and 1 base at J, with 15 bases between the two ends. The CDR3 covers 14 residues. TCR beta CDR3 sequences were amplified from RNA transcripts. HTBI primers were used for first-round RT-PCR of the TCR CDR3. In TCRdb, the multiplex PCR reads were re-called with MiXCR into one record per CDR3 protein. The profile shows about 640,000 distinct CDR3 sequences, roughly 20% of them singletons. Study-wide results and limits: Ophthalmopathy could be told apart from stable hyperthyroidism with a 13 V-J model. Most clonotypes expanded in the thyroid (above 0.001) were also present in blood.

The clonotype comes from a man between 25 and 39 years old with Graves' ophthalmopathy. The chain couples TRBV6-1 to TRBJ2-7; maybe TRBD1 (6 bases). Sample: blood. The CDR3, as DNA: TGTGCCAGCCAAGAAACAGGGTCTTCCTACGAGCAGTACTTC. Amino acids: CASQETGSSYEQYF.